This is a list of T cell receptor beta chains from one sample in a study of cytomegalovirus exposure and HLA in healthy donors. Only in-frame clones appear in the TCRdb table, and some are missing; sequencing was by immunoSEQ multiplex PCR. Here the sample spans 150,000 or so clones, 70% to 85% being singletons. What was sequenced was PBMCs. These receptors were taken from a man younger than 45 in good health and CMV-seronegative. Both conserved end residues are part of each CDR3. D genes are given only for firm matches. Not all rows give a size; the values are once, few, many and, for expanded clones, a class.

J: TRBJ2-2; size: .; V: TRBV7-9; D: .; CDR3: CASSLPENTGELFF; DNA: TGTGCCAGCAGCTTACCAGAGAACACCGGGGAGCTGTTTTTT
J: TRBJ2-3; size: .; V: TRBV4-1; D: TRBD2; CDR3: CASSHPGGGTDTQYF; DNA: TGCGCCAGCAGCCACCCGGGGGGAGGCACAGATACGCAGTATTTT
J: TRBJ2-7; size: few; V: TRBV6-1; D: TRBD1; CDR3: CASQGDFSSYEQYF; DNA: TGTGCCAGCCAGGGGGATTTCAGCTCCTACGAGCAGTACTTC
J: TRBJ2-7; size: .; V: TRBV7-2; D: TRBD2; CDR3: CASSLAPRPGGINEQYF; DNA: TGTGCCAGCAGCCTGGCCCCCCGCCCGGGGGGGATCAACGAGCAGTACTTC
J: TRBJ1-3; size: .; V: TRBV6-1; D: TRBD1; CDR3: CAGRQGSGNTIYF; DNA: TGTGCCGGAAGACAGGGCTCTGGAAACACCATATATTTT
J: TRBJ1-5; size: .; V: TRBV5-1; D: .; CDR3: CATPRGNQPQHF; DNA: TGCGCCACCCCAAGAGGGAATCAGCCCCAGCATTTT
J: TRBJ2-7; size: once; V: TRBV6-1; D: TRBD2; CDR3: CASSELRGTSGDHEQYF; DNA: TGTGCCAGCAGTGAATTAAGGGGGACTAGCGGGGATCACGAGCAGTACTTC
J: TRBJ1-1; size: .; V: TRBV6-6; D: .; CDR3: CASSLTDRNPEAFF; DNA: TGTGCCAGCAGTCTAACAGACAGGAACCCTGAAGCTTTCTTT
J: TRBJ2-1; size: .; V: TRBV4-2; D: .; CDR3: CASSQDGRPEQFF; DNA: TGTGCCAGCAGCCAAGACGGCAGGCCTGAGCAGTTCTTC
J: TRBJ1-6; size: .; V: TRBV6-1; D: .; CDR3: CASSEQGTDNSPLHF; DNA: TGTGCCAGCAGTGAGCAGGGTACGGATAATTCACCCCTCCACTTT
J: TRBJ1-5; size: once; V: TRBV23-1; D: TRBD1; CDR3: CASRRDRVRPQHF; DNA: TGCGCCAGCAGACGGGACAGGGTCCGGCCCCAGCATTTT
J: TRBJ2-3; size: .; V: TRBV7-2; D: .; CDR3: CASSTYTDTQYF; DNA: TGTGCCAGCAGCACATACACAGATACGCAGTATTTT
J: TRBJ2-1; size: once; V: TRBV27; D: .; CDR3: CASSQLTPYNEQFF; DNA: TGTGCCAGCAGTCAACTAACCCCTTACAATGAGCAGTTCTTC
J: TRBJ1-2; size: .; V: TRBV4-2; D: .; CDR3: CASSPHPTGQTNYGYTF; DNA: TGTGCCAGCAGCCCACACCCAACCGGACAGACGAACTATGGCTACACCTTC
J: TRBJ2-2; size: few; V: TRBV7-8; D: TRBD2; CDR3: CASSLYERGVYTGELFF; DNA: TGTGCCAGCAGCTTATATGAGCGGGGGGTGTACACCGGGGAGCTGTTTTTT
J: TRBJ2-1; size: .; V: TRBV2; D: .; CDR3: CASSAGTYNEQFF; DNA: TGTGCCAGCAGTGCGGGGACCTACAATGAGCAGTTCTTC
J: TRBJ2-7; size: .; V: TRBV6-4; D: .; CDR3: CARLSTPTRDEQYF; DNA: TGTGCCAGGCTGTCTACCCCGACGCGGGACGAGCAGTACTTC
J: TRBJ2-5; size: once; V: TRBV9; D: TRBD2; CDR3: CASSNGGGAQETQYF; DNA: TGTGCCAGCAGCAATGGCGGGGGGGCTCAAGAGACCCAGTACTTC
J: TRBJ2-3; size: .; V: TRBV25-1; D: .; CDR3: CASSEDSTDTRYF; DNA: TGTGCCAGCAGTGAGGACTCCACAGATACGCGGTATTTT
J: TRBJ2-2; size: .; V: TRBV5-6; D: .; CDR3: CASSLATGELFF; DNA: TGTGCCAGCAGCTTGGCGACCGGGGAGCTGTTTTTT
J: TRBJ2-3; size: .; V: TRBV29-1; D: .; CDR3: CSVGEQGDTQYF; DNA: TGCAGCGTTGGGGAGCAAGGGGATACGCAGTATTTT
J: TRBJ1-1; size: few; V: TRBV28; D: TRBD1; CDR3: CASEGAARGMNTEAFF; DNA: TGTGCCAGCGAGGGGGCTGCCCGTGGAATGAACACTGAAGCTTTCTTT
J: TRBJ2-2; size: .; V: TRBV5-1; D: TRBD2; CDR3: CASSSSGGSRGTGELFF; DNA: TGCGCCAGCAGCTCTAGCGGGGGGTCTCGCGGCACCGGGGAGCTGTTTTTT
J: TRBJ2-7; size: .; V: TRBV6-1; D: .; CDR3: CASSEGRFYEQYF; DNA: TGTGCCAGCAGTGAAGGCAGATTCTACGAGCAGTACTTC
J: TRBJ2-5; size: .; V: TRBV19; D: TRBD2; CDR3: CASKSGGIGETQYF; DNA: TGTGCCAGTAAGAGCGGGGGGATTGGAGAGACCCAGTACTTC
J: TRBJ2-6; size: .; V: TRBV28; D: .; CDR3: CASSPSGANVLTF; DNA: TGTGCCAGCAGCCCTTCTGGGGCCAACGTCCTGACTTTC
J: TRBJ1-5; size: once; V: TRBV28; D: .; CDR3: CASSFRAGRNQPQHF; DNA: TGTGCCAGCAGTTTCAGGGCAGGGCGCAATCAGCCCCAGCATTTT
J: TRBJ1-5; size: .; V: TRBV20-1; D: .; CDR3: CSASVGLAQHF; DNA: TGCAGTGCTAGTGTAGGACTGGCCCAGCATTTT
J: TRBJ2-5; size: .; V: TRBV13; D: .; CDR3: CASSQVGGAGETQYF; DNA: TGTGCCAGCAGCCAGGTGGGGGGGGCCGGGGAGACCCAGTACTTC
J: TRBJ2-7; size: .; V: TRBV7-2; D: TRBD2; CDR3: CASSLEATSGGYEQYF; DNA: TGTGCCAGCAGCTTAGAGGCGACTAGCGGGGGATACGAGCAGTACTTC